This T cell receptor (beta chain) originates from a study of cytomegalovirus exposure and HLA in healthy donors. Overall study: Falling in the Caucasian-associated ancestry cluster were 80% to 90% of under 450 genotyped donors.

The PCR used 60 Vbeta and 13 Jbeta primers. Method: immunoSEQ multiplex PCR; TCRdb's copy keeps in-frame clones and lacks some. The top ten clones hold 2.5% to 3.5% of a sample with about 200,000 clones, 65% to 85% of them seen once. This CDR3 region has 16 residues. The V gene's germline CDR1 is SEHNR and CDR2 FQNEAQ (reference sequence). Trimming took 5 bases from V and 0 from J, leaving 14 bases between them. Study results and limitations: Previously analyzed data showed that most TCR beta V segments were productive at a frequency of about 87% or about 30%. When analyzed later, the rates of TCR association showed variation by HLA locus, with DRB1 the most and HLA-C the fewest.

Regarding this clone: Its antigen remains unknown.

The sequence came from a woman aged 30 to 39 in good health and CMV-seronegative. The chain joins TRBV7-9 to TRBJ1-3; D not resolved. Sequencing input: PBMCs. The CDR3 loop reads CASSPPQASSGNTIYF. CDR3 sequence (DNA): TGTGCCAGCAGCCCCCCCCAGGCGAGCTCTGGAAACACCATATATTTT.